Reported below is one T cell receptor beta chain. The CDR3 goes on 3 residues after the read ends, and that part is filled in from the germline J gene. CDR1 and CDR2 from the germline V gene are LGHDT and YNNKEL (reference sequence). V shed 2 bases, J shed 6 bases, and the junction held 5 bases outside the gene matches. The length of the CDR3 is 15 residues. The data were produced by immunoSEQ multiplex PCR, yet TCRdb's version contains in-frame clones alone and is incomplete. This repertoire comprises tens of thousands of clones; its ten largest clones make up 4.2%. The sample is drawn from a study of T cells in women clearing cervical HPV infection.

This receptor was identified in a woman aged 18 to 75 with a cervical HPV16 infection that either progressed to CIN3+ or cleared (not recorded which). Specimen: blood buffy coat. The chain has TRBV3-1 (or the pseudogene TRBV3-2) and TRBJ2-1, with TRBD1 identical over 9 bases. The covered CDR3 bases are TGTGCCAGCAGCCAATCCCGACAGGGGGGCAATGAG. It specifies CASSQSRQGGNE. The full-length CDR3 reads as CASSQSRQGGNEQFF.